This T cell receptor (beta chain) was documented in a study of response to subunit inactivated influenza vaccine. Study-wide results and limits: Authors suggested that a seasonal influenza vaccination recruits few new T cells each time.

As for this clonotype: As yet, its antigen is unknown.

TCRdb re-called the RT-PCR reads with MiXCR, one entry per CDR3 protein. The sample holds about 540,000 distinct CDR3 sequences, under 25% seen once. The CDR3 loop spans 9 amino acids. CDR1 and CDR2 (germline): DFQATT, SNEGSKA (reference sequence). The same sample was also used in a study of T cells expressing NK-cell markers. As that report states: For TCR beta, cDNA was produced by 5'RACE template switching with UMIs. Sorted CD3+CD56+NKG2C+, CD3+CD56+NKG2C- and CD3+CD56-NKG2C+ T cells provided the TCR beta repertoires. In a group of about six donors, dominant NKG2C+ clonotypes represented roughly 1.0-7.5% of CD8+ T cells.

Material: CD4+ T cells sorted from PBMCs, obtained less than 13 days after vaccination. This receptor was identified in a man between 45 and 60 years old who received an inactivated influenza vaccine. V is TRBV20-1 and J is TRBJ1-5; D possibly corresponds to TRBD1 (5 bases). The CDR3 here is CTRVGPQHF. In nucleotides, the CDR3 is TGCACCAGGGTTGGGCCCCAGCATTTT.